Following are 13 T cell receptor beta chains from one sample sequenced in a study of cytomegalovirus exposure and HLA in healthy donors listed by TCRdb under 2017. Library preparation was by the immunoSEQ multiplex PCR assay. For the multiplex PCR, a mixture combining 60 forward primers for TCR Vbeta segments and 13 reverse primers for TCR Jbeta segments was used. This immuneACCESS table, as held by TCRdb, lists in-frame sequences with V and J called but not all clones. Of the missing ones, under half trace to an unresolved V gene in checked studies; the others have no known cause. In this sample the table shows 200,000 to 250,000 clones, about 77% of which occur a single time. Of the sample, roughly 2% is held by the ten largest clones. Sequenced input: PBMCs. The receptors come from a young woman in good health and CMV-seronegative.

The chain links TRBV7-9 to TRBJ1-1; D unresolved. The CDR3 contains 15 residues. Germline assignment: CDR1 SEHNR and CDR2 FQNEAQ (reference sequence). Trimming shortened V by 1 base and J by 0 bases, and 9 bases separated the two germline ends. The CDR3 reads CASSLEGALNTEAFF. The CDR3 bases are TGTGCCAGCAGCTTAGAGGGAGCCCTGAACACTGAAGCTTTCTTT.

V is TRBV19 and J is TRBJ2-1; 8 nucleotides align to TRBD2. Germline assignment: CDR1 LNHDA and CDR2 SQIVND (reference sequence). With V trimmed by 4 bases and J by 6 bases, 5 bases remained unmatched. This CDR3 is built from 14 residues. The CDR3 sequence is CASSRAGGGNEQFF. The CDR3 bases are TGTGCCAGTAGTAGGGCGGGGGGAGGCAATGAGCAGTTCTTC.

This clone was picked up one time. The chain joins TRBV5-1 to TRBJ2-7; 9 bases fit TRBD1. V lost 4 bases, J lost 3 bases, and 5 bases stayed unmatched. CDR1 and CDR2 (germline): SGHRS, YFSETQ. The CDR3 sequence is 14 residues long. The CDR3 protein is CASSTGQGFYEQYF. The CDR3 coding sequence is TGCGCCAGCAGCACAGGACAGGGGTTCTACGAGCAGTACTTC. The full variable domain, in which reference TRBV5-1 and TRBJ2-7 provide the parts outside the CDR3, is KAGVTQTPRYLIKTRGQQVTLSCSPISGHRSVSWYQQTPGQGLQFLFEYFSETQRNKGNFPGRFSGRQFSNSRSEMNVSTLELGDSALYLCASSTGQGFYEQYFGPGTRLTVT.

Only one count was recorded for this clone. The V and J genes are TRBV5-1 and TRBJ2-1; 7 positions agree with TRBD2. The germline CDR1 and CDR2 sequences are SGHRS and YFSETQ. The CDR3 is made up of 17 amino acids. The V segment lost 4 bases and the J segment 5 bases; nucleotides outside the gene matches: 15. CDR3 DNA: TGCGCCAGCAGCCGGGTGACGGGACTACAAGCGCACAATGAGCAGTTCTTC. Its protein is CASSRVTGLQAHNEQFF. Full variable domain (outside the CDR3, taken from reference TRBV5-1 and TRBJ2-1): KAGVTQTPRYLIKTRGQQVTLSCSPISGHRSVSWYQQTPGQGLQFLFEYFSETQRNKGNFPGRFSGRQFSNSRSEMNVSTLELGDSALYLCASSRVTGLQAHNEQFFGPGTRLTVL.

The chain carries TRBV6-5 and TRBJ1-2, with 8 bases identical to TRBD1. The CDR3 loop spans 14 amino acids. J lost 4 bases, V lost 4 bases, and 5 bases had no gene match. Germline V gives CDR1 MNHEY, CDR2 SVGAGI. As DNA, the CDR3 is TGTGCCAGCAGTTTTCGGACAGGGACCTATGGCTACACCTTC. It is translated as CASSFRTGTYGYTF.

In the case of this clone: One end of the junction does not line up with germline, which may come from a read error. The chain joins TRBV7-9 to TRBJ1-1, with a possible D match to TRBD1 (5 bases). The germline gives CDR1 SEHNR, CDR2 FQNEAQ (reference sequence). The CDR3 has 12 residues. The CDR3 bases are TGTTCCAGCAGTCAGGGTAATGTCGAAGCTTTCTTT. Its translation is CSSSQGNVEAFF.

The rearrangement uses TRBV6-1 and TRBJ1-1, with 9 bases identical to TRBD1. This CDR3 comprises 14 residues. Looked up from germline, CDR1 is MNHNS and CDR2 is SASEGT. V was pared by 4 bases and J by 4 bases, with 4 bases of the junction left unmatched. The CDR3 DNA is TGTGCCAGCAGTGCGTTGACAGGGGGCACTGAAGCTTTCTTT. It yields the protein CASSALTGGTEAFF.

CDR3 sequence (DNA): TGTGCCAGCAGCTCCACAGGGGGCTCCTACAATGAGCAGTTCTTC. This translates into CASSSTGGSYNEQFF. The chain couples TRBV7-8 to TRBJ2-1, with 8 nucleotides matching TRBD1. Losses at the gene ends were 4 bases for V and 0 bases for J; bases not matched to a gene: 2. The CDR3 extends over 15 amino acids. Germline-derived CDR1 and CDR2 are SGHVS and FQNEAQ.

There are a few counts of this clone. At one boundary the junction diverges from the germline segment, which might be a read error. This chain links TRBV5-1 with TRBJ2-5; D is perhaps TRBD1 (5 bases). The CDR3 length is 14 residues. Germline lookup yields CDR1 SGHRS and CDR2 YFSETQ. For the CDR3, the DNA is TGTGCCAGCAGCTGGGGCAGGATCCAAGAGACCCAGTACTTC. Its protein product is CASSWGRIQETQYF.

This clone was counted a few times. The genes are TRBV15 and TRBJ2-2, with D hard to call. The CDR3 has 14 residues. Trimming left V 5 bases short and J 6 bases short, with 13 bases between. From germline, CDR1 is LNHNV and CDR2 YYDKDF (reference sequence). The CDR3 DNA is TGTGCCACCAGCCCAAACCTTGAGGCCGGGGAGCTGTTTTTT. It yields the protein CATSPNLEAGELFF.

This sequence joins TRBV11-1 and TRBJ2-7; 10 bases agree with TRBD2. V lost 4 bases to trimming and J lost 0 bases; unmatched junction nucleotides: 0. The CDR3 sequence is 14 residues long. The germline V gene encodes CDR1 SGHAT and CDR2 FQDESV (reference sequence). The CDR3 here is CASSWTSGSYEQYF. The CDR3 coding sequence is TGTGCCAGCAGCTGGACTAGCGGCTCCTACGAGCAGTACTTC. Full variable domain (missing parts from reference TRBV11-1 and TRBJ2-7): EAEVAQSPRYKITEKSQAVAFWCDPISGHATLYWYRQILGQGPELLVQFQDESVVDDSQLPKDRFSAERLKGVDSTLKIQPAELGDSAMYLCASSWTSGSYEQYFGPGTRLTVT.

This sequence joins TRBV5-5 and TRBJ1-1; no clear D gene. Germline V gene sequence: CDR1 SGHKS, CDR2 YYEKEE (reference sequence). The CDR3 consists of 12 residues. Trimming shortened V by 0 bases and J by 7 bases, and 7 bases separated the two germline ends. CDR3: CASSLVTHEAFF. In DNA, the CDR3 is TGTGCCAGCAGCTTGGTTACACATGAAGCTTTCTTT.

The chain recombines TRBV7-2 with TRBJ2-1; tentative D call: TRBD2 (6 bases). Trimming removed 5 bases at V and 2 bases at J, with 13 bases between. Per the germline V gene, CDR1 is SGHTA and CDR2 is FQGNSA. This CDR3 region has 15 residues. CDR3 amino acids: CASSPAGSPYNEQFF. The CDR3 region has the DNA TGTGCCAGCAGCCCCGCGGGATCCCCCTACAATGAGCAGTTCTTC.